The 25 T cell receptor beta chains given below trace back to one sample, sequenced in a study of memory CD4+ T cells and cytomegalovirus serostatus. Sequenced by immunoSEQ multiplex PCR; TCRdb stores in-frame clones only, minus some. The sample yields 40,000 or so clones, over 60% seen once. Single viable CD3+CD4+CD8-CD45RO+ cells were sorted as the memory CD4+ T cells. The sequenced material came from memory CD4+ T cells from blood. All receptors derive from an adult in good health and CMV-seronegative.

This chain uses TRBV7-9 with TRBJ2-3; 7 bases match TRBD2. CDR1 and CDR2 (germline): SEHNR, FQNEAQ (reference sequence). The V segment lost 5 bases and the J segment 2 bases; nucleotides outside the gene matches: 10. This CDR3 is built from 16 residues. This chain's CDR3 is CASSPRGLAATDTQYF. The CDR3 DNA sequence: TGTGCCAGCAGCCCCCGTGGGCTAGCGGCCACAGATACGCAGTATTTT.

This clone turned up a few times. The J gene is TRBJ1-5, the V gene TRBV10-3; tentatively, D is TRBD1 (6 bases). Trimming removed 4 bases at V and 3 bases at J, with 13 bases between. The CDR3 has 15 amino acids. Germline-derived CDR1 and CDR2 are ENHRY and SYGVKD. This CDR3 is CAISAEQGNNQPQHF. The CDR3 nucleotides read TGTGCCATCAGTGCCGAACAGGGAAACAATCAGCCCCAGCATTTT.

CDR3 coding DNA: TGTGCCATCAGTGAGTCGACAGGGCATTCCTCACCCCTCCACTTT. Protein product: CAISESTGHSSPLHF. The V call is TRBV10-3, the J call TRBJ1-6, with TRBD1 matching 7 bases. The J segment lost 10 bases and the V segment lost 0 bases, leaving 6 bases of the junction unmatched. There are 15 residues in the CDR3. Per the germline V gene, CDR1 is ENHRY and CDR2 is SYGVKD.

This clone has only a few counts. The chain combines TRBV4-2 with TRBJ1-1; no definite D call. Germline V CDR1 and CDR2: LGHNA, YNFKEQ. Trimming stripped 0 bases from V and 1 base from J, with 6 bases between. The CDR3 loop spans 14 amino acids. The CDR3 loop is CASSQDGPNTEAFF. As DNA, the CDR3 is TGTGCCAGCAGCCAAGATGGACCGAACACTGAAGCTTTCTTT.

The chain employs TRBV5-1 and TRBJ2-5, with TRBD2 matching over 10 bases. The CDR3 is 13 residues long. The junction had 2 bases not matched to a gene; V was cut back by 4 bases and J by 5 bases. The germline gives CDR1 SGHRS, CDR2 YFSETQ. The CDR3 region is CASSLAGDETQYF. Here the CDR3 DNA reads TGCGCCAGCAGCCTAGCGGGAGATGAGACCCAGTACTTC.

The chain uses TRBV6-5 and TRBJ1-5; 7 nucleotides match TRBD1. The CDR3 contains 14 residues. Trimming at V came to 8 bases and at J to 0 bases, leaving 4 bases not matched to a gene. Germline lookup yields CDR1 MNHEY and CDR2 SVGAGI. The CDR3 DNA reads TGTGCCAGCCGGGACAGACATAGCAATCAGCCCCAGCATTTT. Encoded protein: CASRDRHSNQPQHF.

In DNA, the CDR3 is TGTGCCAGCAGCCGGTCGAGGGCTGAAGCTTTCTTT. Encoded protein: CASSRSRAEAFF. The chain combines TRBV6-5 with TRBJ1-1; unclear D gene. The germline V gene has CDR1 MNHEY and CDR2 SVGAGI. Trimming cost V 6 bases and J 6 bases, with 11 bases left between them. The CDR3 is 12 amino acids.

The chain uses TRBV12-5 and TRBJ2-6; D is ambiguous. This CDR3 is built from 13 residues. The germline V and J ends were trimmed by 2 bases and 2 bases, with 1 base remaining between them. Germline CDR1 is LGHNT and CDR2 is FRNRAP. This CDR3 reads CASGLTGANVLTF. The CDR3 bases are TGTGCTAGTGGTTTGACTGGGGCCAACGTCCTGACTTTC.

This chain uses TRBV11-1 with TRBJ2-1; 12 bases line up with TRBD2. The CDR3 contains 14 residues. V trimming: 6 bases; J trimming: 9 bases; junction bases outside the gene matches: 6. Germline CDR1 reads SGHAT; CDR2 reads FQDESV (reference sequence). The CDR3 loop is CASSLAGGPSEQFF. The CDR3 coding sequence is TGTGCCAGCAGTCTAGCGGGAGGGCCTAGTGAGCAGTTCTTC.

The rearrangement joins TRBV19 to TRBJ2-4; possibly TRBD2 for D (6 bases). The CDR3 length is 15 residues. Germline-derived CDR1 and CDR2 are LNHDA and SQIVND (reference sequence). V lost 5 bases and J 12 bases, leaving 23 bases between the germline ends. CDR3 sequence: CASSSGGARRESQYF. CDR3 bases: TGTGCCAGTAGTTCCGGCGGGGCTAGGAGGGAGAGTCAGTACTTC.

This rearrangement joins TRBV2 to TRBJ2-3; 9 bases are shared with TRBD2. With 1 base clipped from V and 10 bases from J, the junction kept 12 bases outside the gene matches. Per germline, CDR1 SNHLY and CDR2 FYNNEI. The CDR3 spans 16 residues. The CDR3 DNA reads TGTGCCAGCAGTGAAGGTCCTAGCGGGGCTCTTGATGCGCAGTATTTT. Its protein is CASSEGPSGALDAQYF.

The chain has TRBV13 and TRBJ2-5, with 8 bases matching TRBD2. Per the germline V gene, CDR1 is PRHDT and CDR2 is FYEKMQ (reference sequence). The V and J ends lost 2 bases and 5 bases, in that order; junction bases with no gene match: 7. The CDR3 consists of 15 residues. The CDR3 reads CASSLSGRLWETQYF. DNA of the CDR3: TGTGCCAGCAGCTTAAGCGGGAGACTTTGGGAGACCCAGTACTTC.

This clone was detected a few times. This chain joins TRBV6-1 and TRBJ2-1, with D possibly matching TRBD1 (6 bases). V lost 3 bases, J lost 7 bases, and 19 bases lay in between. Per the germline V gene, CDR1 is MNHNS and CDR2 is SASEGT. CDR3 length: 16 amino acids. The CDR3 here is CASSDTLGTGWNEQFF. The CDR3 DNA reads as TGTGCCAGCAGTGACACTCTGGGAACAGGGTGGAATGAGCAGTTCTTC.

V is TRBV2 and J is TRBJ2-3; TRBD2 matches at 8 bases. The CDR3 spans 13 residues. Unmatched junction bases numbered 7, after V lost 6 bases and J lost 8 bases. Germline values: CDR1 SNHLY, CDR2 FYNNEI. The CDR3 region has the DNA TGTGCCAGCAGCCCCATCCTAGCGGGTACGCAGTATTTT. It yields the protein CASSPILAGTQYF.

This sequence joins TRBV7-3 and TRBJ2-3; TRBD1 or TRBD2 may be the D gene (6 bases each). This CDR3 has 15 residues. The germline V gene has CDR1 SGHTA and CDR2 FQGTGA. Deletions cut 5 bases from V and 3 bases from J, with 15 bases between. CDR3 coding DNA: TGTGCCAGCAGCCCCGGTGGGGGGCCGACAGATACGCAGTATTTT. Its translation: CASSPGGGPTDTQYF.

The chain carries TRBV29-1 and TRBJ2-5, with D tentatively TRBD2 (5 bases). CDR3 length: 14 amino acids. Trimming pared 7 bases from V and 1 base from J, leaving 16 bases between. Germline CDR1 is SQVTM and CDR2 is ANQGSEA. For the CDR3, the DNA is TGCAGCGCCCTCGGGGTGGGAAGCCAAGAGACCCAGTACTTC. Its translation: CSALGVGSQETQYF. The full variable domain, completed using reference TRBV29-1 and TRBJ2-5, is SAVISQKPSRDICQRGTSLTIQCQVDSQVTMMFWYRQQPGQSLTLIATANQGSEATYESGFVIDKFPISRPNLTFSTLTVSNMSPEDSSIYLCSALGVGSQETQYFGPGTRLLVL.

The chain carries TRBV25-1 and TRBJ1-2; D is unclear. With 1 base removed from V and 4 bases from J, the gap between germline ends came to 10 bases. This CDR3 is built from 14 residues. The germline V gene encodes CDR1 MGHDK and CDR2 SYGVNS. The CDR3 DNA reads TGTGCCAGCAGTGAATCAGTAGGGAGCTATGGCTACACCTTC. Its protein product is CASSESVGSYGYTF.

The genes are TRBV10-3 and TRBJ1-2, with 9 nucleotides matching TRBD1. V gave up 5 bases and J gave up 3 bases; unmatched junction bases: 4. The CDR3 is 14 residues long. CDR1 and CDR2 (germline): ENHRY, SYGVKD. The CDR3 sequence: CAISLGTGYYGYTF. The CDR3 DNA reads TGTGCCATCAGTTTAGGGACAGGGTACTATGGCTACACCTTC.

The J gene is TRBJ2-7, the V gene TRBV30, with D possibly TRBD1 on 6 matching bases. CDR1 and CDR2 (germline): GTSNPN, SVGIG (reference sequence). CDR3 size: 13 residues. V dropped 4 bases and J dropped 6 bases, with 16 bases sitting between them. This CDR3 reads CAWNNRASSEQYF. DNA for the CDR3: TGTGCCTGGAATAACAGGGCTTCGAGCGAGCAGTACTTC.

CDR3 bases: TGTGCCAGCAGCGTAGGAATCCCAGATACGCAGTATTTT. Translation gives CASSVGIPDTQYF. The rearrangement uses TRBV9 and TRBJ2-3; no firm D call. Between the trimmed V and J ends, which lost 0 bases and 4 bases, there was a span of 6 bases. This CDR3 has 13 amino acids. Looked up from germline, CDR1 is SGDLS and CDR2 is YYNGEE.

This chain links TRBV29-1 with TRBJ1-1; 8 bases agree with TRBD1. Germline assignment: CDR1 SQVTM and CDR2 ANQGSEA. J lost 1 base, V lost 7 bases, and 5 bases had no gene match. The length of the CDR3 is 13 residues. The CDR3: CSGGQGGNTEAFF. The CDR3 DNA is TGCAGCGGCGGACAGGGAGGGAACACTGAAGCTTTCTTT.

Comments on this clone: One end of the junction is discordant with germline, which a read error may explain. The chain combines TRBV6-5 with TRBJ1-1, with D unresolved. The CDR3 has 15 amino acids. The germline gives CDR1 MNHEY, CDR2 SVGAGI. CDR3 sequence: CASSYFPQQNTEAFF. CDR3 nucleotides: TGTGCCAGCAGTTACTTTCCCCAACAGAACACTGAGGCTTTCTTT.

The genes are TRBV27 and TRBJ2-5; D might be TRBD1 (6 bases). Germline CDR1 and CDR2: MNHEY and SMNVEV (reference sequence). Trimming removed 5 bases at V and 2 bases at J, with 18 bases between. CDR3 size: 16 residues. As DNA, the CDR3 is TGTGCCAGCAGTCCTCCGTGGGACACGAATCAAGAGACCCAGTACTTC. Its translation: CASSPPWDTNQETQYF.

With respect to this clone: The same CDR3 also results from other DNA sequences found in this sample. The chain joins TRBV20-1 to TRBJ1-1, with D hard to call. The CDR3 extends over 11 amino acids. Germline loops: CDR1 DFQATT, CDR2 SNEGSKA (reference sequence). Deletions cut 1 base from V and 5 bases from J, with 5 bases between. The CDR3 DNA reads TGCAGTGCTAGAGGTGGGACTGAAGCTTTCTTT. Residues: CSARGGTEAFF.

The gene calls are TRBV11-3 and TRBJ2-3; 7 bases fit TRBD2. J was trimmed by 0 bases and V by 5 bases; bases with no gene match: 5. The germline gives CDR1 SGHNT, CDR2 YENEEA. The CDR3 contains 15 residues. CDR3 sequence (DNA): TGTGCCAGCAGCACCCGTAGCGGGAGCACAGATACGCAGTATTTT. Its translation is CASSTRSGSTDTQYF.